These 10 T cell receptor beta chains were all obtained from the same sample, sequenced in a study of blood T cell repertoires in COVID-19. Clones were read by immunoSEQ multiplex PCR, and TCRdb kept only the in-frame ones, dropping some. Counted here are under 400,000 clones, more than 70% occurring once; the ten biggest clones make up approximately 1.8%. Sequencing was performed on peripheral blood. The receptor set was obtained from a woman younger than 45 with COVID-19, enrolled during active disease.

The V gene is TRBV5-4, the J gene TRBJ2-3; 9 bases align to TRBD2. The ends lost 7 bases at V and 0 bases at J; junction bases unmatched: 6. From germline, CDR1 is SGHNT and CDR2 YYREEE (reference sequence). The CDR3 extends over 15 amino acids. For the CDR3, the DNA is TGTGCCAGCCTCCTGGCGGGGGGGAGCACAGATACGCAGTATTTT. Its translation is CASLLAGGSTDTQYF.

This clone was seen only once. The rearrangement uses TRBV28 and TRBJ2-3; 7 bases match TRBD2. The CDR3 length is 13 residues. The germline gives CDR1 MDHEN, CDR2 SYDVKM. The J segment lost 2 bases and the V segment lost 8 bases, leaving 4 bases of the junction unmatched. The DNA for the CDR3 is TGTGCCAGCGGGGGGGATAACACAGATACGCAGTATTTT. The encoded protein is CASGGDNTDTQYF.

The CDR3 DNA sequence: TGTGCCAGCAGAGGGACAGCGCCACTTAGTTATGGCTACACCTTC. Amino acids: CASRGTAPLSYGYTF. V gene TRBV6-5 combines with J gene TRBJ1-2; 7 bases align to TRBD1. Per the germline V gene, CDR1 is MNHEY and CDR2 is SVGAGI. This CDR3 has 15 residues. Germline trimming cut 6 bases from V and 5 bases from J; bases unmatched to any gene: 12.

The V and J genes are TRBV5-4 and TRBJ2-3; D uncertain. CDR3 length equals 14 residues. Germline CDR1 SGHNT, CDR2 YYREEE (reference sequence). V was trimmed by 0 bases and J by 0 bases, leaving 5 bases between them. The CDR3 DNA sequence: TGTGCCAGCAGCTTGGCCTTTAGCACAGATACGCAGTATTTT. This translates into CASSLAFSTDTQYF.

The chain recombines TRBV5-5 with TRBJ2-7; 7 bases align to TRBD2. The germline CDR1 and CDR2 sequences are SGHKS and YYEKEE (reference sequence). CDR3 size: 14 residues. The CDR3 DNA follows: TGTGCCAGCAGCTTTGACAGCGGGACTGGACGGATAGGCGTC. Translation: CASSFDSGTGRIGV.

The chain has TRBV6-5 and TRBJ2-5, with D maybe TRBD2 (6 bases). V was cut by 2 bases and J by 2 bases, with 9 bases left in between. The CDR3 has 14 amino acids. CDR1 and CDR2 from the germline V gene are MNHEY and SVGAGI. The CDR3 nucleotides are TGTGCCAGCAGTTACCCGGGAGTACAAGAGACCCAGTACTTC. Translating it yields CASSYPGVQETQYF.

The chain recombines TRBV7-9 with TRBJ1-4; D ambiguous. V gave up 1 base and J gave up 8 bases, with 8 bases separating them. The CDR3 runs to 13 residues. Germline V lookup: CDR1 SEHNR, CDR2 FQNEAQ (reference sequence). The CDR3 spells CASSLGPGEKLFF. Written as DNA, the CDR3 is TGTGCCAGCAGCTTAGGGCCTGGCGAAAAACTGTTTTTT.

The rearrangement joins TRBV6-5 to TRBJ1-2, with D possibly TRBD1 on 5 matching bases. The length of the CDR3 is 13 residues. Germline assignment: CDR1 MNHEY and CDR2 SVGAGI. Trimming shortened V by 2 bases and J by 6 bases, and 10 bases separated the two germline ends. This CDR3 is CASSYEGGDGYTF. CDR3 DNA: TGTGCCAGCAGTTACGAGGGAGGGGATGGCTACACCTTC.

The chain uses TRBV27 and TRBJ1-6; 10 bases agree with TRBD1. The V segment lost 8 bases and the J segment 8 bases; nucleotides outside the gene matches: 3. This CDR3 contains 13 residues. CDR1 is MNHEY, CDR2 SMNVEV, per germline (reference sequence). The DNA for the CDR3 is TGTGCCAGCTGGGACAGGGGTCATTCACCCCTCCACTTT. It codes for CASWDRGHSPLHF.

The rearrangement uses TRBV28 and TRBJ1-5; 7 bases are shared with TRBD1. Per the germline V gene, CDR1 is MDHEN and CDR2 is SYDVKM. V shed 5 bases and J 6 bases; nucleotides not matched to a gene: 7. This CDR3 contains 14 residues. CDR3 residues: CASSPGQVSQPQHF. The DNA for the CDR3 is TGTGCCAGCAGTCCCGGACAGGTCAGTCAGCCCCAGCATTTT.